The rows below give T cell receptor beta chains drawn from one sample of a study of blood T cell repertoires in COVID-19. This table comes from immunoSEQ multiplex PCR, and its TCRdb copy is limited to in-frame clones, with some not included. The sample carries some 300,000 clones, roughly 88% recorded once. Source material: peripheral blood. The receptor set was obtained from a woman aged 30 to 39 who had recovered from COVID-19. CDR3s include the opening cysteine and the closing phenylalanine or tryptophan. The order of the fields is J gene, D gene, clone size, V gene, CDR3 DNA, CDR3 protein. D genes are given only for firm matches. The size of a clone is reported for some rows only, either as once, few or many, or as a class for expanded clones.

TRBJ2-7 | - | - | TRBV19 | TGTGCCAGTAGTATGGAGGCCTCCTACGAGCAGTACTTC | CASSMEASYEQYF
TRBJ2-7 | TRBD1 | - | TRBV7-9 | TGTGCCAGCAGCTCTCTATGGACAGGGGGTACCGACGAGCAGTACTTC | CASSSLWTGGTDEQYF
TRBJ2-7 | TRBD1 | - | TRBV19 | TGTGCCAGTAGTATCGGACAGGGAGCAGGCGAGCAGTACTTC | CASSIGQGAGEQYF
TRBJ2-7 | TRBD1 | - | TRBV27 | TGTGCCAGCAGTTCTTCACCGGGACAGATCTACGAGCAGTACTTC | CASSSSPGQIYEQYF
TRBJ2-7 | - | - | TRBV14 | TGTGCCAGCAGCCAGGGCGGGGTTTACGAGCAGTACTTC | CASSQGGVYEQYF
TRBJ1-2 | - | - | TRBV15 | TGTGCCACCAGTGAGAGGGCGGCCACCTATGGCTACACCTTC | CATSERAATYGYTF
TRBJ1-1 | - | - | TRBV6-1 | TGTGCCAGCAGTGAAGTTGTAGCGAACACTGAAGCTTTCTTT | CASSEVVANTEAFF
TRBJ1-5 | - | - | TRBV7-2 | TGTGCCAGCAGCTTAACTAACAGGGCTGCACAGCCCCAGCATTTT | CASSLTNRAAQPQHF
TRBJ1-1 | TRBD1 | few | TRBV5-6 | TGTGCCAGCAGCCTGGGGACAGGGACTGAAGCTTTCTTT | CASSLGTGTEAFF
TRBJ1-5 | TRBD1 | few | TRBV7-9 | TGTGCCAGCAGCCAGCCAGGGGGCGCTGACCAGCCCCAGCATTTT | CASSQPGGADQPQHF
TRBJ2-1 | TRBD1 | - | TRBV5-1 | TGCGCCAGCAGCGGGGGACAGGGTTTTAATGAGCAGTTCTTC | CASSGGQGFNEQFF
TRBJ2-5 | - | - | TRBV6-5 | TGTGCCAGCAGTTACGGGCTCCAAGAGACCCAGTACTTC | CASSYGLQETQYF
TRBJ2-1 | TRBD1 | - | TRBV7-9 | TGTGCCAGCAGCCCTCAACATAACAGGGGAACGAATGAGCAGTTCTTC | CASSPQHNRGTNEQFF
TRBJ2-5 | TRBD2 | - | TRBV29-1 | TGCAGCGTGCCCCCTCCCGGGGGGTTGATACAAGAGACCCAGTACTTC | CSVPPPGGLIQETQYF
TRBJ1-1 | TRBD1 | once | TRBV19 | TGTGCCAGTAGGGTACAGGGGGCCTTGAACACTGAAGCTTTCTTT | CASRVQGALNTEAFF
TRBJ2-7 | TRBD1 | - | TRBV29-1 | TGCAGCGTTGAAGAGACAGGGGGCTACGAGCAGTACTTC | CSVEETGGYEQYF
TRBJ1-5 | TRBD1 | - | TRBV7-9 | TGTGCCAGCAGCCCTGGACAGGCTTATAGCAATCAGCCCCAGCATTTT | CASSPGQAYSNQPQHF
TRBJ1-4 | TRBD1 | once | TRBV25-1 | TGTGCCAGCAGTGACCCCGGGACAGGCGAAAAACTGTTTTTT | CASSDPGTGEKLFF
TRBJ1-2 | TRBD1 | - | TRBV7-2 | TGTGCCAGCAGCCTTGGACAGGGGGCGTATGGCTACACCTTC | CASSLGQGAYGYTF
TRBJ2-5 | - | - | TRBV11-3 | TGTGCCAGCAGCCAGGGCGAGCAAGAGACCCAGTACTTC | CASSQGEQETQYF
TRBJ1-1 | TRBD1 | - | TRBV25-1 | TGTGCCAGCAGTCCTCGGGACAGCCTAAACACTGAAGCTTTCTTT | CASSPRDSLNTEAFF
TRBJ1-5 | - | - | TRBV2 | TGTGCCAGCAGTGTTTCTCGAGCCGTCTTCCAGCCCCAGCATTTT | CASSVSRAVFQPQHF
TRBJ2-2 | - | - | TRBV19 | TGTGCCAGTAGTTGGGCCAGGAACACCGGGGAGCTGTTTTTT | CASSWARNTGELFF
TRBJ2-7 | TRBD1 | - | TRBV6-6 | TGTGCCAGCAGCGGACAGGGTGGGGAGTTCTACGAGCAGTACTTC | CASSGQGGEFYEQYF
TRBJ2-7 | TRBD1 | - | TRBV2 | TGTGCCAGCAGGGACAGGGGCTCGGGGTACGAGCAGTACTTC | CASRDRGSGYEQYF
TRBJ2-3 | - | - | TRBV6-2/TRBV6-3 | TGTGCCAGCAGCCCAGGAACGGGATGGAGCTCAGATACGCAGTATTTT | CASSPGTGWSSDTQYF
TRBJ1-5 | - | - | TRBV19 | TGTGCCAGTAGTATGAGACCGAACAGGGCCAATCAGCCCCAGCATTTT | CASSMRPNRANQPQHF
TRBJ2-1 | TRBD1 | once | TRBV28 | TGTGCCAGCAGTTTATGGGACAGGGCCTCGAGTTACAATGAGCAGTTCTTC | CASSLWDRASSYNEQFF
TRBJ1-5 | - | - | TRBV27 | TGTGCCAGCAGTCCGATCGGGATCAGCAATCAGCCCCAGCATTTT | CASSPIGISNQPQHF
TRBJ2-7 | TRBD1 | - | TRBV19 | TGTGCCAGTAGTATAGGGGACAGGGCCTACGAGCAGTACTTC | CASSIGDRAYEQYF
TRBJ1-4 | TRBD1 | - | TRBV28 | TGTGCCAGCAGTGGTACAGGGGCAACTAATGAAAAACTGTTTTTT | CASSGTGATNEKLFF
TRBJ1-2 | TRBD1 | - | TRBV28 | TGTGCCAGCAGTTTATTGGGACAGGGGTCCCACTATGGCTACACCTTC | CASSLLGQGSHYGYTF
TRBJ1-1 | - | once | TRBV7-9 | TGTGCCAGCAGCAACTACAGGCGCTTGGATACTGAAGCTTTCTTT | CASSNYRRLDTEAFF
TRBJ1-5 | TRBD1 | - | TRBV19 | TGTGCCAGTACCAAAGGAGGGACAGCCTCTCTGGTGAGCAATCAGCCCCAGCATTTT | CASTKGGTASLVSNQPQHF
TRBJ2-1 | - | - | TRBV5-6 | TGTGCCAGCAGCCAACTAGTCGATGAGCAGTTCTTC | CASSQLVDEQFF
TRBJ2-3 | TRBD2 | - | TRBV6-5 | TGTGCCAGCCGGGGACTAGCGGGGGGCCCAGATACGCAGTATTTT | CASRGLAGGPDTQYF
TRBJ1-5 | - | - | TRBV19 | TGTGCCAGTTCCCGGACAGAAAATCAGCCCCAGCATTTT | CASSRTENQPQHF
TRBJ2-2 | TRBD1 | - | TRBV19 | TGTGCCAGTAGACAGGGGAGCACGAACACCGGGGAGCTGTTTTTT | CASRQGSTNTGELFF
TRBJ1-1 | TRBD1 | few | TRBV5-1 | TGCGCCAGCATGCGACAGGGCCTGAACACTGAAGCTTTCTTT | CASMRQGLNTEAFF